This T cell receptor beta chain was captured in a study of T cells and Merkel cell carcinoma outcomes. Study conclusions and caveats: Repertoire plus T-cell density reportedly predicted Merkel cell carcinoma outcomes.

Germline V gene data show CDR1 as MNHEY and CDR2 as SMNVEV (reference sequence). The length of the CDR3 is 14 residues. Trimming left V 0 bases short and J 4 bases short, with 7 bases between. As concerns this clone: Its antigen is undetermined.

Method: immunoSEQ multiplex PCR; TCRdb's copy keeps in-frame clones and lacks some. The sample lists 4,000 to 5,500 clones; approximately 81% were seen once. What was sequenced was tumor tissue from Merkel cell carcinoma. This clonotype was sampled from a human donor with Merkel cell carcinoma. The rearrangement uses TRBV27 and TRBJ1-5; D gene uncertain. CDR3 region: CASSLSHINQPQHF. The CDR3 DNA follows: TGTGCCAGCAGTTTATCCCACATTAATCAGCCCCAGCATTTT.